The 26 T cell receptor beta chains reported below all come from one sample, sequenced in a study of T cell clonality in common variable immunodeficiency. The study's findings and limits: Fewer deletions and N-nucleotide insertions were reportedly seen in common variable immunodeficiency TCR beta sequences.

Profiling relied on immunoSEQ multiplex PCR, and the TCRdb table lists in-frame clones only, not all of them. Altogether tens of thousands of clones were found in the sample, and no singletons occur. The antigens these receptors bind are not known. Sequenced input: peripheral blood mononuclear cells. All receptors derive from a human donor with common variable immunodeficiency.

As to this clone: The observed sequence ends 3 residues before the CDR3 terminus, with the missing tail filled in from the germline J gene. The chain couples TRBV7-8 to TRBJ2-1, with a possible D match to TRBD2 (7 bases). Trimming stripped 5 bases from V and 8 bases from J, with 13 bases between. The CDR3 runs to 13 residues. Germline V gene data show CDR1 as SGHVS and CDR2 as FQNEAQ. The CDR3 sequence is CASSLGGGHEQFF. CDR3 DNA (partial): TGTGCCAGCAGCCTAGGGGGGGGGCATGAG. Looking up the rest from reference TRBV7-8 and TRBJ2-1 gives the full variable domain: GAGVSQSPRYKVAKRGQDVALRCDPISGHVSLFWYQQALGQGPEFLTYFQNEAQLDKSGLPSDRFFAERPEGSVSTLKIQRTQQEDSAVYLCASSLGGGHEQFFGPGTRLTVL.

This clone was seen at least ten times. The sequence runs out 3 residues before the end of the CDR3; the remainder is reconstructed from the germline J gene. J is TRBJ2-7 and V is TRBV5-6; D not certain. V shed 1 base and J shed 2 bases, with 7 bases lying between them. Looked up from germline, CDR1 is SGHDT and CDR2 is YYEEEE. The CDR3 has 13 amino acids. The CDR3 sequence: CASSLTHTYEQYF. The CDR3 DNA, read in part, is TGTGCCAGCAGCTTGACCCACACCTACGAG. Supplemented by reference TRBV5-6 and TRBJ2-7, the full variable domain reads DAGVTQSPTHLIKTRGQQVTLRCSPKSGHDTVSWYQQALGQGPQFIFQYYEEEERQRGNFPDRFSGHQFPNYSSELNVNALLLGDSALYLCASSLTHTYEQYFGPGTRLTVT.

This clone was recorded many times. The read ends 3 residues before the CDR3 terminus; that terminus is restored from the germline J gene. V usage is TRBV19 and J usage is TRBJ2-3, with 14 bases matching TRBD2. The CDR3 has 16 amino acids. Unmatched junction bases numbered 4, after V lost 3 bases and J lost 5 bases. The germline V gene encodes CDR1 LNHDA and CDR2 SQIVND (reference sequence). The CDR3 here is CASSMEGLAGVDTQYF. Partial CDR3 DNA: TGTGCCAGTAGTATGGAGGGACTAGCGGGGGTAGATACG.

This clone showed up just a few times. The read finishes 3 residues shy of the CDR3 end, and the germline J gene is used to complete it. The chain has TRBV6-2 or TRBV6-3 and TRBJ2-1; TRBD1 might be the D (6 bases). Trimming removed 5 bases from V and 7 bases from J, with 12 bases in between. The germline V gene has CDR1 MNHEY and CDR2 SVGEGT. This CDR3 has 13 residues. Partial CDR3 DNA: TGTGCCAGCAGTACATCTCAGGGGAATGAG. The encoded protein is CASSTSQGNE. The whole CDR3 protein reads CASSTSQGNEQFF.

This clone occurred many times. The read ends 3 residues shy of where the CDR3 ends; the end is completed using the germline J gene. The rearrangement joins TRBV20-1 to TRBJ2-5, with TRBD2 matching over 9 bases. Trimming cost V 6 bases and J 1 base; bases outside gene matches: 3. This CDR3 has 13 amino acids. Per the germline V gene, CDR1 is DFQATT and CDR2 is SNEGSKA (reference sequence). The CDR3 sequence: CSALTSGQETQYF. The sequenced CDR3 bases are TGCAGTGCCCTGACTAGCGGCCAAGAGACC.

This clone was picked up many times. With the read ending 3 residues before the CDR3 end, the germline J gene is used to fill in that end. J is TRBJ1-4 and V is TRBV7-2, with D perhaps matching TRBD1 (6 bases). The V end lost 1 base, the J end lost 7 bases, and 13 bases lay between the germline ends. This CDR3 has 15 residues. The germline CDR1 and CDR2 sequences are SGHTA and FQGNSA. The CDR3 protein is CASSLVGGKLEKLFF. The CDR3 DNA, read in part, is TGTGCCAGCAGCTTAGTAGGGGGAAAGCTTGAAAAA.

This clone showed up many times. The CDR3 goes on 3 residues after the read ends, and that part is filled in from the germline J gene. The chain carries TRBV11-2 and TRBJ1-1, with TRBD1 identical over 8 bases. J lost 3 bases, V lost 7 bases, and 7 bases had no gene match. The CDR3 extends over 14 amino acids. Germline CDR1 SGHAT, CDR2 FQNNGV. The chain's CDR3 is CASNGQGVDTEAFF. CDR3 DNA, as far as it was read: TGTGCCAGCAACGGACAGGGCGTGGACACTGAA.

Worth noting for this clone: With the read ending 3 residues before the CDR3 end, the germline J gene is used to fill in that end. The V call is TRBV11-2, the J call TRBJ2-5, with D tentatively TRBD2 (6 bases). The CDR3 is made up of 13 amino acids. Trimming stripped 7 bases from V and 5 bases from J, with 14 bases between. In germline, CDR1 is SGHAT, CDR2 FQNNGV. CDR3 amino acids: CASTRRAGETQYF. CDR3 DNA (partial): TGTGCCAGCACCCGGAGGGCGGGTGAGACC.

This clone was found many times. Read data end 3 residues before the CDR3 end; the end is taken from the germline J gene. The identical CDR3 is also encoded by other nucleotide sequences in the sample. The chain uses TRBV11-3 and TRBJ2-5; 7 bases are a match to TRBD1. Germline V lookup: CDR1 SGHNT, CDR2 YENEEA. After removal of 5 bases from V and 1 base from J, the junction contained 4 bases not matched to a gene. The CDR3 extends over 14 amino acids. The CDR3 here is CASSPGTAQETQYF. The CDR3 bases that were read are TGTGCCAGCAGCCCGGGGACAGCCCAAGAGACC.

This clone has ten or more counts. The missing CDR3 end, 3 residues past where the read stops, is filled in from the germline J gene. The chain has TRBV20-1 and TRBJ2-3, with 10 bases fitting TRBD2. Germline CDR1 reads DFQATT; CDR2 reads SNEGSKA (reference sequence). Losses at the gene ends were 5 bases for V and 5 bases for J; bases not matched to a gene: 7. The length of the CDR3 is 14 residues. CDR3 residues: CSALSGGVEDTQYF. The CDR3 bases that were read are TGCAGTGCTCTGAGCGGGGGGGTCGAAGATACG.

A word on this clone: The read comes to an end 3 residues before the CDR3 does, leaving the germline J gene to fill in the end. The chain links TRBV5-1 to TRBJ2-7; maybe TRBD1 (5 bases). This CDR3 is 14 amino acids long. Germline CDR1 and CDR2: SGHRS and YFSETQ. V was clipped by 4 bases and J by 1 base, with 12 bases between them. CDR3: CASSTQGGSYEQYF. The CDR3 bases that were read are TGCGCCAGCAGCACCCAGGGTGGGTCCTACGAG.

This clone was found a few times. The CDR3 protein is CASSPLAGQGETQYF. CDR3 DNA (partial): TGTGCCAGTAGTCCGCTGGCGGGACAGGGGGAGACC. The V gene is TRBV19, the J gene TRBJ2-5; TRBD1 aligns across 10 bases. The read ends 3 residues before the CDR3 terminus; that terminus is restored from the germline J gene. This CDR3 region has 15 residues. The ends lost 5 bases at V and 5 bases at J; junction bases unmatched: 8. Germline values: CDR1 LNHDA, CDR2 SQIVND (reference sequence).

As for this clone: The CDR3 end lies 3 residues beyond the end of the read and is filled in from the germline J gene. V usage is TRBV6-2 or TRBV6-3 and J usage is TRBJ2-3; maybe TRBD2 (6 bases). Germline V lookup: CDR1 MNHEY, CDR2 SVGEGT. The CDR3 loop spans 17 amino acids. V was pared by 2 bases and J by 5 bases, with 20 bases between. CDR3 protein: CASSYDLTRAYEDTQYF. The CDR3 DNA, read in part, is TGTGCCAGCAGTTACGATCTGACTAGGGCTTATGAAGATACG.

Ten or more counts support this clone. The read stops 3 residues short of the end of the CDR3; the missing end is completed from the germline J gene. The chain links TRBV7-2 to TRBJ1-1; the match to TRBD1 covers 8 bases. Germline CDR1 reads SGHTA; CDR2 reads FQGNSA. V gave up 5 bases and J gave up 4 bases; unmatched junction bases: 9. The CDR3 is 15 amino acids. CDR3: CASSPRDRFGTEAFF. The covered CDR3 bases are TGTGCCAGCAGCCCACGGGACAGGTTCGGCACTGAA.

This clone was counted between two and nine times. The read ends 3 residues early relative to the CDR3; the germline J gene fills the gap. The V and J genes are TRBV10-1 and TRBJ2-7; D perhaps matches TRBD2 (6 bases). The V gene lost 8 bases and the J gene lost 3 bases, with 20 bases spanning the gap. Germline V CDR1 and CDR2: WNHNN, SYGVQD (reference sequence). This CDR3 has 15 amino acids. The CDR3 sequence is CASYGSGESYYEQYF. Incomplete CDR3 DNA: TGCGCCAGCTACGGTTCGGGGGAATCTTACTACGAG.

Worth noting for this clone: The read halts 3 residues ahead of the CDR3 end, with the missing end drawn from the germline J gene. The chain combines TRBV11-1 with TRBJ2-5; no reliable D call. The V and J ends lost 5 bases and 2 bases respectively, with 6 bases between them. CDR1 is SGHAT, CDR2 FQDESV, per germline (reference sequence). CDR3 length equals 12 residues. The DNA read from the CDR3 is TGTGCCAGCAGCGAAACACAAGAGACC. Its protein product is CASSETQET. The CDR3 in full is CASSETQETQYF.

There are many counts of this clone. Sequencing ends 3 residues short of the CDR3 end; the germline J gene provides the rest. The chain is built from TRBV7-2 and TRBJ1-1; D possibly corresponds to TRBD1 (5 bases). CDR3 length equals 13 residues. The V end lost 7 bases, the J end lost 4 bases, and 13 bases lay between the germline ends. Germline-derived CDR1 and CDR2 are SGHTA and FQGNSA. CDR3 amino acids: CASTITGGTEAFF. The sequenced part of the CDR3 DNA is TGTGCCAGCACCATCACCGGGGGCACTGAA.

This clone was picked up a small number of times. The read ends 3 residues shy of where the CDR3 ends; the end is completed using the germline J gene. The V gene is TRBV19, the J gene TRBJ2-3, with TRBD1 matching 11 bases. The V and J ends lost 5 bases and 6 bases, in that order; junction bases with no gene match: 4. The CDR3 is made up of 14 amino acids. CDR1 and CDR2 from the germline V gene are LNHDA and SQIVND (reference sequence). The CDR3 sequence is CASSLDRGQDTQYF. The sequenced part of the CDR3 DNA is TGTGCCAGTAGTTTGGACAGGGGGCAGGATACG.

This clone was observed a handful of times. The sequenced CDR3 bases are TGTGCCAGCTCAACGACAGGGGGAGGTTCGGAGACC. Translating it yields CASSTTGGGSET. The entire CDR3 reads CASSTTGGGSETQYF. V and J are TRBV18 and TRBJ2-5; 9 bases fit TRBD1. The read falls 3 residues short of the CDR3 end, and the missing part is taken from the germline J gene. Germline CDR1 reads KGHSH; CDR2 reads LQKENI. The CDR3 covers 15 residues. The junction had 9 bases not matched to a gene; V was cut back by 5 bases and J by 5 bases.

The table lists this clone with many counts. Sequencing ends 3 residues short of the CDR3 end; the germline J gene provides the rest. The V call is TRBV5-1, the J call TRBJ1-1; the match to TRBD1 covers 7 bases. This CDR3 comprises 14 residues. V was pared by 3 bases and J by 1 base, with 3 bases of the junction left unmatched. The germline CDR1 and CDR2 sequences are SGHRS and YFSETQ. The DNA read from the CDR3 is TGCGCCAGCAGCTCGGGACAGTCGAACACTGAA. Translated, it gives CASSSGQSNTE. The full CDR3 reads CASSSGQSNTEAFF.

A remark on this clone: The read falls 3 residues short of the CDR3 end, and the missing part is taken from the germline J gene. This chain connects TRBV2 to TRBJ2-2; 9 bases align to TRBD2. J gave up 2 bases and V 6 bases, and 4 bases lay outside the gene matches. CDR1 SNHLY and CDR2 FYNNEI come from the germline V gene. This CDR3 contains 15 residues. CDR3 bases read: TGTGCCAGCAGATGGCTAGCGGGAAACACCGGGGAG. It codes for CASRWLAGNTGE. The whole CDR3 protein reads CASRWLAGNTGELFF.

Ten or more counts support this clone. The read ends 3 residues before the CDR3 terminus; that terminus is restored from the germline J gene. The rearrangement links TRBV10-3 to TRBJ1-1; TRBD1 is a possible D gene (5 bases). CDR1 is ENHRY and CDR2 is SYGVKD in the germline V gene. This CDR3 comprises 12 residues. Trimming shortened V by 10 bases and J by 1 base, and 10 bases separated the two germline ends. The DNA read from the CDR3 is TGTGCCACCGCCGGACAGAACACTGAA. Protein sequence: CATAGQNTE. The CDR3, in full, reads CATAGQNTEAFF.

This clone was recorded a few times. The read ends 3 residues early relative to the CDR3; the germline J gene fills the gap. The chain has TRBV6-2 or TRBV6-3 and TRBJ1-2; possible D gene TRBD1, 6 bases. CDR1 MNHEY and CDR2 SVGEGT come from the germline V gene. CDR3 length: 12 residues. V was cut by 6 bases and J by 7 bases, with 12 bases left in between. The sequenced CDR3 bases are TGTGCCAGCAGCTCAGGGGTGGGTGGC. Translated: CASSSGVGG. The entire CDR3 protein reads CASSSGVGGYTF.

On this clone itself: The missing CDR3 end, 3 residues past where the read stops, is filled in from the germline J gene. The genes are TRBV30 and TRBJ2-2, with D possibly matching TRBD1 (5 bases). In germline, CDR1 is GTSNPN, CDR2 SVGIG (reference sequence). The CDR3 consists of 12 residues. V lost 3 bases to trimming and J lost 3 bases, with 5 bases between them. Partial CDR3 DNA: TGTGCCTGGAGCAGGGACACCGGGGAG. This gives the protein CAWSRDTGE. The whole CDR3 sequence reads CAWSRDTGELFF.

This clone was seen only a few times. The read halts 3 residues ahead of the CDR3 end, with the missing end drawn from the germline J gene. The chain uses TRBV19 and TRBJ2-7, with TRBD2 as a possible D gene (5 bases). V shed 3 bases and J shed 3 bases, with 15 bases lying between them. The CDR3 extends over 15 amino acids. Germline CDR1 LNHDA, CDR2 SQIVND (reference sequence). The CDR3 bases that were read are TGTGCCAGTAGTATTGGTCCCGGGGAAGTCTACGAG. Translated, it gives CASSIGPGEVYE. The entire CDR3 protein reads CASSIGPGEVYEQYF.

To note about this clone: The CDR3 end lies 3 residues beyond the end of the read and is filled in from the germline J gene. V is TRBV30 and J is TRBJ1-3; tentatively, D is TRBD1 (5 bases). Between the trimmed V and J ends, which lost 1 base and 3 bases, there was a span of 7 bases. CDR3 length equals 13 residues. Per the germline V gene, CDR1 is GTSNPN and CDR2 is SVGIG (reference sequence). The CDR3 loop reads CAWSEGVGNTIYF. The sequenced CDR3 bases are TGTGCCTGGAGTGAAGGGGTTGGAAACACC.